This T cell receptor (beta chain) originates from a study of cytomegalovirus exposure and HLA in healthy donors (dated by TCRdb to about 2017). Background for the entire study: The 500 to 800 repertoires of the first cohort and the approximately 130 validation repertoires were produced on the same platform, according to a later analysis. Along with the roughly 610-subject first cohort, a separate validation cohort of over a hundred different subjects was used. To predict cytomegalovirus infection status, the study combined high-throughput TCR immunosequencing, statistical association of individual TCRs with disease status, and machine learning. The study was designed to test whether signatures of past pathogen exposure could be identified by cataloging public T cell receptors. Study-level results and caveats: In both the original and validation cohorts, the classifier was reported to diagnose cytomegalovirus status with high specificity and sensitivity. The study listed 164 TCR beta chains as associated with cytomegalovirus. Subsequent analysis determined that TCRs grouped into clusters in the first cohort also showed a tendency toward co-occurrence across the 130 or so validation repertoires, and 94% of cluster scores exceeded 0. Most TCR sequences were observed very rarely across donors, whereas some public TCRs were present in many individuals. The authors suggested that the approach could potentially be generalized to other disease states and immunological phenotypes. All 120 or so repertoires were used to score co-occurrence in the validation cohort in a later analysis, because that analysis had no HLA typing for the cohort. A few of the identified cytomegalovirus-associated TCR beta chains were confirmed in vitro to be specific for cytomegalovirus antigens.

Sequences LGHNA (CDR1) and YSLEER (CDR2) are obtained from the germline V gene. Trimming at the junction amounts to 1 base on V and 4 bases on J, and the germline ends lie 8 bases apart. Reading from cysteine to phenylalanine, the CDR3 counts 13 amino acids. CDR3 DNA only is kept here, 39 bases in frame from base 1. Receptor amplification or capture employed the immunoSEQ multiplex PCR assay. Turning to the authors' computational methods: A statistical classification framework was built for diagnosing cytomegalovirus status from the catalog of TCR beta chain sequences. Not all clones reach the TCRdb copy of this immuneACCESS table, which keeps in-frame sequences only. Checked studies attribute under half of the gap to unresolved V genes and leave the rest unexplained. For V, J and clone size, that table is used; D and trimming come from the DNA. For this sample the table gives 160,000 or so clones, of which roughly nine tenths were detected only once. The ten largest clones represent about 2.5% of the sample.

Separate from the roughly 650-subject first cohort, the validation cohort of 90 to 150 subjects was the group to which the donors belonged. Details on this clone: The clone's antigen remains unknown. No base-level quality is on record; no much larger clone is a single base apart.

This receptor chain uses TRBV4-3 and TRBJ2-7; the D gene is unclear. The sequencing sample was made of PBMCs. The source of this sequence is a man aged 18-30 years in good health and CMV-seropositive. The CDR3 region reads CASSQGTNYEQYF. The DNA sequence is TGCGCCAGCAGCCAAGGCACTAATTACGAGCAGTACTTC.